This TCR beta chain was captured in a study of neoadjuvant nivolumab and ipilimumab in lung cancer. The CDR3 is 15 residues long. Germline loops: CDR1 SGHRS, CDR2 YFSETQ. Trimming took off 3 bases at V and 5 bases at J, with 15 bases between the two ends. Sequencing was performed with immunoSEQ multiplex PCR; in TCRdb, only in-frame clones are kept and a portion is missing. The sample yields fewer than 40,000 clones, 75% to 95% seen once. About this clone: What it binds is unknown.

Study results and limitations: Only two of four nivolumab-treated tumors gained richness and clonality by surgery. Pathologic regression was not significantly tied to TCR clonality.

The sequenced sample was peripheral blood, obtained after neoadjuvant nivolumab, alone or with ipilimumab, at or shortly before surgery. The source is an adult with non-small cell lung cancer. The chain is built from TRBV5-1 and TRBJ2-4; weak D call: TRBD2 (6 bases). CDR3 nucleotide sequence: TGCGCCAGCAGCTCGGAGGGGTCGCAGGAAAACATTCAGTACTTC. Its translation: CASSSEGSQENIQYF.